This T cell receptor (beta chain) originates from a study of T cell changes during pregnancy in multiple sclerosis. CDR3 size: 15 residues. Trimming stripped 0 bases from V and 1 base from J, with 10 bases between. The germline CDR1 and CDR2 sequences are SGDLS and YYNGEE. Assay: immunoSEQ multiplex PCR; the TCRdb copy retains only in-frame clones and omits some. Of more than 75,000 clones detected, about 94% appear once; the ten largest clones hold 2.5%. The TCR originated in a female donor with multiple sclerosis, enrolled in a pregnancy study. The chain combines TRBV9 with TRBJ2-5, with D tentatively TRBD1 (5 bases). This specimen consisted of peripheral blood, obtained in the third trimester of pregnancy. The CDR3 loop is CASSVAQGFQETQYF. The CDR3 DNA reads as TGTGCCAGCAGCGTAGCCCAGGGTTTCCAAGAGACCCAGTACTTC.